This T cell receptor beta chain emerged from a study of blood T cell repertoires in COVID-19. Whole-study context: Acute and convalescent COVID-19 specimens originated in the United States, Italy and Spain.

How the authors handled the data: Reference gene primers were amplified, and this amplification served to estimate nucleated cell counts. The protocol was immunoSEQ multiplex PCR, while the TCRdb copy is restricted to in-frame clones and leaves out a portion. Clone size and the V and J calls come from that table; the DNA yielded D and trimming. Of approximately 130,000 clones in the sample, 70% to 90% were seen once. V lost 1 base to trimming and J lost 5 bases; unmatched junction nucleotides: 5. CDR1 is LGHNA and CDR2 is YNFKEQ in the germline V gene. The CDR3 runs 15 residues. This chain connects TRBV4-2 to TRBJ1-1; 9 nucleotides agree with TRBD1. Sequencing was performed on peripheral blood. This receptor was obtained from a human donor in a cohort sampled during active COVID-19. The CDR3 DNA reads as TGTGCCAGCAGCCAAGGACAGGGGGTGATGACTGAAGCTTTCTTT. Encoded protein: CASSQGQGVMTEAFF.